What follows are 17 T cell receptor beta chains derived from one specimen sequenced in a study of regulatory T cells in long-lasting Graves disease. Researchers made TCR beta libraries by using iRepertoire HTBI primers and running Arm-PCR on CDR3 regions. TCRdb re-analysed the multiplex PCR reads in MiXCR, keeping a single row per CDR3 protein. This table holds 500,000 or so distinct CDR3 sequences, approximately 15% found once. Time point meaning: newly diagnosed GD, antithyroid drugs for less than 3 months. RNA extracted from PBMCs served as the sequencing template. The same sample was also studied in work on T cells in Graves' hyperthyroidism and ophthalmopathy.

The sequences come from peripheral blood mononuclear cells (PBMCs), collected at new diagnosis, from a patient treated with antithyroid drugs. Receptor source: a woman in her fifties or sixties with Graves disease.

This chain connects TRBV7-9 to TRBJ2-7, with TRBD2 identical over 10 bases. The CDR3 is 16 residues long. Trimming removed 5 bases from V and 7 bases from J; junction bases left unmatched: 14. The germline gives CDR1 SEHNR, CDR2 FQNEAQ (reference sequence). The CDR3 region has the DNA TGTGCCAGCAGCCCAAAGAGGGTAGCGGGGGGATATGAGCAGTACTTC. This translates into CASSPKRVAGGYEQYF.

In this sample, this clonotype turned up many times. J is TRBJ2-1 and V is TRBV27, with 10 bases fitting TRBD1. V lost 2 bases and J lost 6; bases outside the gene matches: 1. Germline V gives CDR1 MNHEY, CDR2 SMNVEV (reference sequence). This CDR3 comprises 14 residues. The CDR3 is CASSLRDRGNEQFF. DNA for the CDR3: TGTGCCAGCAGTTTAAGGGACAGGGGCAATGAGCAGTTCTTC.

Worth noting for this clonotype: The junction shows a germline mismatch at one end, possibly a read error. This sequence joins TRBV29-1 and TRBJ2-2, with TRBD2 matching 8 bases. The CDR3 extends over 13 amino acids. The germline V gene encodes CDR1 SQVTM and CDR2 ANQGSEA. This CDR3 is CSVEGGRTEELFF. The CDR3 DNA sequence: TGCAGCGTTGAAGGCGGGAGGACCGAGGAGCTGTTTTTT.

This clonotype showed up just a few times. CDR3 residues: CASSPTRSPYEQYF. In DNA form, the CDR3 reads TGTGCCAGCTCACCGACAAGGAGTCCCTACGAGCAGTACTTC. The chain uses TRBV18 and TRBJ2-7; D is ambiguous. The CDR3 is made up of 14 amino acids. Per germline, CDR1 KGHSH and CDR2 LQKENI. Between the trimmed V and J ends, which lost 3 bases and 2 bases, there was a span of 11 bases. Filled out from reference TRBV18 and TRBJ2-7, the complete variable domain reads NAGVMQNPRHLVRRRGQEARLRCSPMKGHSHVYWYRQLPEEGLKFMVYLQKENIIDESGMPKERFSAEFPKEGPSILRIQQVVRGDSAAYFCASSPTRSPYEQYFGPGTRLTVT.

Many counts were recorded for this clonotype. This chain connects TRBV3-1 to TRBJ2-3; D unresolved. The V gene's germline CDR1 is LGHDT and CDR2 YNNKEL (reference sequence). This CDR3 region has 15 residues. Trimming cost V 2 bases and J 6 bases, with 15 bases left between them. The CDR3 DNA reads TGTGCCAGCAGCCAACAGACATTGAGGTGGGATACGCAGTATTTT. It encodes CASSQQTLRWDTQYF.

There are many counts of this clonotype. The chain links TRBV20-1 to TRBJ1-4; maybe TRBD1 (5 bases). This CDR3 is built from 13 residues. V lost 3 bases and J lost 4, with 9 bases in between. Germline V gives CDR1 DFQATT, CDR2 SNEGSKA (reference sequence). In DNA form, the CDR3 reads TGCAGTGCTAGTAGACAGATTAATGAAAAACTGTTTTTT. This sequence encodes CSASRQINEKLFF.

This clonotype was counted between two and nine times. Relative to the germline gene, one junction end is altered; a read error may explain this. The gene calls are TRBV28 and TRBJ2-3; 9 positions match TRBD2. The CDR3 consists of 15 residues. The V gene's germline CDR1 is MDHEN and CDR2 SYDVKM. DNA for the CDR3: TGTGCCAGAAGTTCCCCAGCGGGAGGAACAGATACGCAGTATTTT. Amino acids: CARSSPAGGTDTQYF.

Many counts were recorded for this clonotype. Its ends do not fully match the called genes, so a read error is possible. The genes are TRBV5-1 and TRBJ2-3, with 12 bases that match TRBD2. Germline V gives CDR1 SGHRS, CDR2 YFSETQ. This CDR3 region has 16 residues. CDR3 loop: CASSRGTSGSTDTQYF. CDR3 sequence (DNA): TGTGCCAGCTCACGGGGGACTAGCGGGAGCACAGATACGCAGTATTTT.

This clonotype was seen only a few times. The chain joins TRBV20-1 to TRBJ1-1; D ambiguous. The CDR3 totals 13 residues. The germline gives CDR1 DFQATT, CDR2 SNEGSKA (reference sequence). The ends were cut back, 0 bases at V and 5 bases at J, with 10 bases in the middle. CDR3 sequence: CSAREEYLTEAFF. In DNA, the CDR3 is TGCAGTGCTAGAGAGGAGTATTTGACTGAAGCTTTCTTT.

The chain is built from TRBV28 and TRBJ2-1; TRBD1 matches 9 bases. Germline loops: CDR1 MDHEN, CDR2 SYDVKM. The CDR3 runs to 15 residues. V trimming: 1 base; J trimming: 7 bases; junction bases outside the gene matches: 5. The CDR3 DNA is TGTGCCAGCAGTTTATTCGGACAGGGGTCAAATGAGCAGTTCTTC. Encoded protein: CASSLFGQGSNEQFF.

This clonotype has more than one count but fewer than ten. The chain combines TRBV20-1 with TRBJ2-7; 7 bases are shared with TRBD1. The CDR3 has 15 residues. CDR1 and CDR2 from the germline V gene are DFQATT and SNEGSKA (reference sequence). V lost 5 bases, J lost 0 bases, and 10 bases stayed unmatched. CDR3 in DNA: TGCAGTGCTCCGGGACAGAAGATAACCTCCTACGAGCAGTACTTC. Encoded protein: CSAPGQKITSYEQYF.

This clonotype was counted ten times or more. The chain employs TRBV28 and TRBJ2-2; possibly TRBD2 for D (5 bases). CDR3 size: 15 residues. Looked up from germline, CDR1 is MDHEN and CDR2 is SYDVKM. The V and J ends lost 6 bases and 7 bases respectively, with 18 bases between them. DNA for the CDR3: TGTGCCAGCAGGGAACGGATCTCCCGGGGCGGGGAGCTGTTTTTT. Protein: CASRERISRGGELFF.

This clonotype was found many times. CDR3 in amino acids: CASRKTTTGYTEAFF. CDR3 in DNA: TGTGCCAGCAGGAAGACGACGACAGGTTACACTGAAGCTTTCTTT. The chain employs TRBV2 and TRBJ1-1; a possible D gene is TRBD1 (6 bases). Germline CDR1 reads SNHLY; CDR2 reads FYNNEI. The CDR3 is made up of 15 amino acids. Trimming shortened V by 6 bases and J by 3 bases, and 17 bases separated the two germline ends. Supplemented by reference TRBV2 and TRBJ1-1, the full variable domain reads EPEVTQTPSHQVTQMGQEVILRCVPISNHLYFYWYRQILGQKVEFLVSFYNNEISEKSEIFDDQFSVERPDGSNFTLKIRSTKLEDSAMYFCASRKTTTGYTEAFFGQGTRLTVV.

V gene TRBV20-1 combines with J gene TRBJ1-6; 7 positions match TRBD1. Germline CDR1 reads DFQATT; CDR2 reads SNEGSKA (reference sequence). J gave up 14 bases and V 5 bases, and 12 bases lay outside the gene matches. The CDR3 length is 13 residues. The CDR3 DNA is TGCAGTGCTCGACAGGGTGTATTACTTTCCCTCCACTTT. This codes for CSARQGVLLSLHF.

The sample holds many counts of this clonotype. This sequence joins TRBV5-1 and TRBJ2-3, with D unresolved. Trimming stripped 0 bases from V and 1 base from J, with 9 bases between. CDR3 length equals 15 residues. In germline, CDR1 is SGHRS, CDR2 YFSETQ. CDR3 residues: CASSLDGGGTDTQYF. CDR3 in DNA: TGCGCCAGCAGCTTGGACGGCGGAGGCACAGATACGCAGTATTTT.

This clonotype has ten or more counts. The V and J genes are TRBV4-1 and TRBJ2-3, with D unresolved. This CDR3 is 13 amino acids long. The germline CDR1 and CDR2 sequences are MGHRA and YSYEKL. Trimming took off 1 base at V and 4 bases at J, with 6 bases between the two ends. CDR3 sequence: CASSQVSSDTQYF. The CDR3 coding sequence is TGCGCCAGCAGCCAAGTTTCATCAGATACGCAGTATTTT.

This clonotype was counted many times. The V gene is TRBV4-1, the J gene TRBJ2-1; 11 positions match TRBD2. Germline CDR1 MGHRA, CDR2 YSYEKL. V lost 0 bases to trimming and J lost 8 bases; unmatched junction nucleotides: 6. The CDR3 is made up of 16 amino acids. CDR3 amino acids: CASSQERLAGGDEQFF. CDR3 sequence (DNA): TGCGCCAGCAGCCAAGAGAGGCTAGCGGGAGGTGATGAGCAGTTCTTC.